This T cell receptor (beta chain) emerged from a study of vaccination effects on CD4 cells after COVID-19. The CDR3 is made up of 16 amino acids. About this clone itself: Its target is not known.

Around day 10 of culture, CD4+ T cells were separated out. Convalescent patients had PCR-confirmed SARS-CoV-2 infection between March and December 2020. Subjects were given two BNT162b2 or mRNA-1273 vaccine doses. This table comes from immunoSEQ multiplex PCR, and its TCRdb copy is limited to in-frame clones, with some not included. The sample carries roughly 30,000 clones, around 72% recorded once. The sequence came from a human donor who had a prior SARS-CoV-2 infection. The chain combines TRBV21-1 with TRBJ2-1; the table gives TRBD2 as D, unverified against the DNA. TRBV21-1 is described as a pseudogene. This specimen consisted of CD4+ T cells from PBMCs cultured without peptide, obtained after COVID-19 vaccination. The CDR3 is CASSKRPRRSCDEQFF. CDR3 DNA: TGTGCCAGCAGCAAAAGACCTAGGAGGAGTTGTGATGAGCAGTTCTTC.